Presented here are 3 T cell receptor beta chains from one specimen sequenced in a study of T cell responses to AZD1222 COVID-19 vaccine. TCRdb keeps only in-frame clones here, not all; method: immunoSEQ multiplex PCR. The sample lists 160,000 or so clones, about 90% occurring once. The material was peripheral blood, obtained 28 days after the second AZD1222 dose. The receptor source for this set is an adult who received the AZD1222 COVID-19 vaccine.

The chain is built from TRBV2 and TRBJ2-3, with D perhaps TRBD1 (6 bases). Germline lookup yields CDR1 SNHLY and CDR2 FYNNEI. This CDR3 is 15 amino acids long. The V gene lost 6 bases and the J gene lost 0 bases, with 13 bases spanning the gap. The CDR3 region has the DNA TGTGCCAGCAGGGACAGAGGCATTAGCACAGATACGCAGTATTTT. Translating gives CASRDRGISTDTQYF.

This chain joins TRBV6-2 or TRBV6-3 and TRBJ2-1; 13 positions agree with TRBD2. V lost 5 bases, J lost 7 bases, and 5 bases stayed unmatched. Germline assignment: CDR1 MNHEY and CDR2 SVGEGT. The CDR3 sequence is 15 residues long. The CDR3 DNA sequence: TGTGCCAGCAGTCGACTAGCGGGGGGAATTAATGAGCAGTTCTTC. Translating gives CASSRLAGGINEQFF.

The chain has TRBV4-2 and TRBJ2-3; the D call may be TRBD1 or TRBD2 (5 bases each). V was clipped by 4 bases and J by 3 bases, with 14 bases between them. The CDR3 runs 15 residues. The germline CDR1 and CDR2 sequences are LGHNA and YNFKEQ. CDR3: CASSPGAHGTDTQYF. Here the CDR3 DNA reads TGTGCCAGCAGCCCCGGGGCTCACGGGACAGATACGCAGTATTTT.